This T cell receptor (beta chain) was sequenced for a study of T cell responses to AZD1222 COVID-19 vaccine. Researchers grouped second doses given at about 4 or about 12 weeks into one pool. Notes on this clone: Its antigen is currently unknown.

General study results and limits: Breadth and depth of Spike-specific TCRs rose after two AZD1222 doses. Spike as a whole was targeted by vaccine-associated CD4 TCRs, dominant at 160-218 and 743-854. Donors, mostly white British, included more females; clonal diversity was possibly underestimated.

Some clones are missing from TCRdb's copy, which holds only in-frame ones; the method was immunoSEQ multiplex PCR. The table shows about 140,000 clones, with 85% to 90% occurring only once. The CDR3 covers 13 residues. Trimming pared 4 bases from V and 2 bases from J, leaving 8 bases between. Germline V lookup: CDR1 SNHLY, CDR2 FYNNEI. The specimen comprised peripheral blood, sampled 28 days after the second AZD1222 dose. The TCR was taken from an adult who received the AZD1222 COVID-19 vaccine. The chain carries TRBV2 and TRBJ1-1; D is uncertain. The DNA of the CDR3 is TGTGCCAGCAGTGTTGGAGGTAACACTGAAGCTTTCTTT. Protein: CASSVGGNTEAFF.